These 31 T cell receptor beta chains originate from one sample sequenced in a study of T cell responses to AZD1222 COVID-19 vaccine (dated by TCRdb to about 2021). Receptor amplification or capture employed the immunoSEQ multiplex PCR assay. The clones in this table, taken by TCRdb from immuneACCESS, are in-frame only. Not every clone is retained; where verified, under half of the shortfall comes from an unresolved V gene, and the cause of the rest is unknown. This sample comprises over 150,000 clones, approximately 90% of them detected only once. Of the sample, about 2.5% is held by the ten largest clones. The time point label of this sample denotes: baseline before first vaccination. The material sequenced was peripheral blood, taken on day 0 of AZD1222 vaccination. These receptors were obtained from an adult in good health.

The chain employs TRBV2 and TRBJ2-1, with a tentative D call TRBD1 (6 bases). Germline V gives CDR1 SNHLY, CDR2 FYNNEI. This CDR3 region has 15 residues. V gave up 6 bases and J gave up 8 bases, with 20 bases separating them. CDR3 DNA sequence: TGTGCCAGCAGGACGACAGGTTGGGTGTTTGATGAGCAGTTCTTC. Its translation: CASRTTGWVFDEQFF.

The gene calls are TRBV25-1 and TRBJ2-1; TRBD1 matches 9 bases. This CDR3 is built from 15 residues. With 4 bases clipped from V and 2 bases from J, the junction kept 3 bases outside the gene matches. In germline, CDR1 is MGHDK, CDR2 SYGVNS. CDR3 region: CASSARDRAYNEQFF. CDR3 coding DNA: TGTGCCAGCAGTGCTCGGGACAGGGCCTACAATGAGCAGTTCTTC. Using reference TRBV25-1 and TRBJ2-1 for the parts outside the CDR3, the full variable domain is EADIYQTPRYLVIGTGKKITLECSQTMGHDKMYWYQQDPGMELHLIHYSYGVNSTEKGDLSSESTVSRIRTEHFPLTLESARPSHTSQYLCASSARDRAYNEQFFGPGTRLTVL.

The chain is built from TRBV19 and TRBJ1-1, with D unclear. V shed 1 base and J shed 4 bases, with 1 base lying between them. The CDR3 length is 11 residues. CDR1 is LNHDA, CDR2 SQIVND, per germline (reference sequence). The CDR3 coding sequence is TGTGCCAGTAGTATAGCCACTGAAGCTTTCTTT. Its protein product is CASSIATEAFF. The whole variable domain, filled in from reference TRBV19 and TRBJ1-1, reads DGGITQSPKYLFRKEGQNVTLSCEQNLNHDAMYWYRQDPGQGLRLIYYSQIVNDFQKGDIAEGYSVSREKKESFPLTVTSAQKNPTAFYLCASSIATEAFFGQGTRLTVV.

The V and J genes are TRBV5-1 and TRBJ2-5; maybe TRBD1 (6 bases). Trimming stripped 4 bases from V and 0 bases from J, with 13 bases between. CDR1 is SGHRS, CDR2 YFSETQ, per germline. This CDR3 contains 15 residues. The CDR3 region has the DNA TGCGCCAGCAGCCAACAACAGGGCAACCAAGAGACCCAGTACTTC. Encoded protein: CASSQQQGNQETQYF.

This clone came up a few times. CDR3 sequence: CASSLDRPEYGYTF. The DNA of the CDR3 is TGTGCCAGCAGCTTGGACAGGCCAGAATATGGCTACACCTTC. The rearrangement uses TRBV5-5 and TRBJ1-2; tentatively, D is TRBD1 (5 bases). The CDR3 is 14 amino acids. Trimming shortened V by 0 bases and J by 5 bases, and 11 bases separated the two germline ends. Germline assignment: CDR1 SGHKS and CDR2 YYEKEE (reference sequence).

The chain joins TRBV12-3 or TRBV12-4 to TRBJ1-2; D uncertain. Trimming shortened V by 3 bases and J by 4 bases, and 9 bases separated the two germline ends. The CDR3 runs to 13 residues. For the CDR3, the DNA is TGTGCCAGCAGTTTGGGCAGAATCTATGGCTACACCTTC. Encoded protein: CASSLGRIYGYTF.

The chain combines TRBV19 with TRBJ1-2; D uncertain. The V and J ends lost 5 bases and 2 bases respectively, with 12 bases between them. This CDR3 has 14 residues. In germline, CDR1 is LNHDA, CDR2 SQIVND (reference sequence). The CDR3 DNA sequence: TGTGCCAGTAGTGTTTACAGTGTAAACTATGGCTACACCTTC. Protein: CASSVYSVNYGYTF.

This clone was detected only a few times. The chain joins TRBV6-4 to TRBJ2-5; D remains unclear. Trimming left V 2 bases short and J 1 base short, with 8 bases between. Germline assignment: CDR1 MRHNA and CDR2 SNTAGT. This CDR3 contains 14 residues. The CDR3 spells CASSDAIIQETQYF. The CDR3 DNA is TGTGCCAGCAGTGACGCAATCATCCAAGAGACCCAGTACTTC.

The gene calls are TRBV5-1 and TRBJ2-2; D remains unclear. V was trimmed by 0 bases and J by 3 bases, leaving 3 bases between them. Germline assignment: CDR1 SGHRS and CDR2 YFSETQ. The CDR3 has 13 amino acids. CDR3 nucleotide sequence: TGCGCCAGCAGCTTGGGACACACCGGGGAGCTGTTTTTT. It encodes CASSLGHTGELFF.

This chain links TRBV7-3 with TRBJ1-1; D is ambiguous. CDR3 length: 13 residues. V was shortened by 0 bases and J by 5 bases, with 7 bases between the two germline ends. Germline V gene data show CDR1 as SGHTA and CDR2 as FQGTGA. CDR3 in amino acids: CASSLTPRTEAFF. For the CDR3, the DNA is TGTGCCAGCAGCTTAACACCTCGGACTGAAGCTTTCTTT.

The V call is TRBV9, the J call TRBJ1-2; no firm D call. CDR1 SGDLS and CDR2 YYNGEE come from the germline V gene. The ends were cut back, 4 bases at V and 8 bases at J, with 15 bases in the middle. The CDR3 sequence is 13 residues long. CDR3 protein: CASSRMGSGGYTF. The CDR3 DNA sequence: TGTGCCAGCAGCCGGATGGGTTCGGGGGGCTACACCTTC.

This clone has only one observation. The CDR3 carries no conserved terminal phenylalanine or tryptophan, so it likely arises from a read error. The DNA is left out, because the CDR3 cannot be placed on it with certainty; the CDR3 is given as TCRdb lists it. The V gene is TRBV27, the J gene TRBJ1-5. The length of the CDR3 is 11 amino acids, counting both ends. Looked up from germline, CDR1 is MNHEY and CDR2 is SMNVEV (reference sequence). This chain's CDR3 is CASSQGPQQVM.

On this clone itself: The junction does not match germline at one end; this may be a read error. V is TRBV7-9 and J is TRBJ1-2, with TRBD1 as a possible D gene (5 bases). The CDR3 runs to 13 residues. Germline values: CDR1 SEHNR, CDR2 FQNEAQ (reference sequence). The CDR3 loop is CASSLAGGKGRSF. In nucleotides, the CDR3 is TGTGCCAGCAGCTTAGCGGGGGGGAAAGGTCGCTCCTTC.

The CDR3 spells CASSSIGAQAYGYTF. CDR3 coding DNA: TGTGCCAGCTCCTCAATCGGGGCCCAGGCTTATGGCTACACCTTC. The J gene is TRBJ1-2, the V gene TRBV18; possible D gene TRBD1, 5 bases. CDR3 size: 15 residues. The germline gives CDR1 KGHSH, CDR2 LQKENI. V lost 6 bases and J 5 bases, leaving 19 bases between the germline ends.

CDR3 residues: CASSPDTDEQFF. The CDR3 nucleotides are TGTGCCAGCAGCCCAGACACGGATGAGCAGTTCTTC. The chain is built from TRBV11-3 and TRBJ2-1; D is ambiguous. V shed 5 bases and J shed 8 bases, with 10 bases lying between them. CDR1 SGHNT and CDR2 YENEEA come from the germline V gene. This CDR3 is 12 amino acids long.

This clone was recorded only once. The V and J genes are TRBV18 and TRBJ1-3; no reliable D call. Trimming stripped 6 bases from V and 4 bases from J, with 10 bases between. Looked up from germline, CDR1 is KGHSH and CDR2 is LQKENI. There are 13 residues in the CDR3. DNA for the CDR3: TGTGCCAGCTCGCGGGATTGGGGAAACACCATATATTTT. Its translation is CASSRDWGNTIYF.

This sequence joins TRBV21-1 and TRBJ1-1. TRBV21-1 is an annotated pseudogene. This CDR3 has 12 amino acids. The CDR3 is CASSNGGIRGFF. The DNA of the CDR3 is TGTGCCAGCAGCAATGGAGGAATCCGGGGTTTCTTT.

The CDR3 DNA sequence: TGTGCCAGCAGCCTCGGCAGGGACGACTATGGCTACACCTTC. This translates into CASSLGRDDYGYTF. The rearrangement links TRBV5-5 to TRBJ1-2; a possible D gene is TRBD1 (5 bases). V lost 4 bases and J lost 3, with 13 bases in between. Germline assignment: CDR1 SGHKS and CDR2 YYEKEE (reference sequence). The CDR3 is made up of 14 amino acids.

CDR3 loop: CASSYSAFSSGNTIYF. The CDR3 DNA follows: TGTGCCAGCAGTTACTCGGCATTTAGCTCTGGAAACACCATATATTTT. This chain connects TRBV6-5 to TRBJ1-3, with D unresolved. Germline CDR1 and CDR2: MNHEY and SVGAGI. Trimming left V 0 bases short and J 0 bases short, with 9 bases between. The CDR3 covers 16 residues.

The CDR3: CASSWVGLAGGNEQFF. CDR3 DNA sequence: TGCGCCAGCAGCTGGGTGGGTCTAGCGGGAGGCAATGAGCAGTTCTTC. J is TRBJ2-1 and V is TRBV5-1; 11 nucleotides align to TRBD2. The CDR3 has 16 residues. Germline V gene sequence: CDR1 SGHRS, CDR2 YFSETQ. V was clipped by 3 bases and J by 6 bases; unmatched bases: 8.

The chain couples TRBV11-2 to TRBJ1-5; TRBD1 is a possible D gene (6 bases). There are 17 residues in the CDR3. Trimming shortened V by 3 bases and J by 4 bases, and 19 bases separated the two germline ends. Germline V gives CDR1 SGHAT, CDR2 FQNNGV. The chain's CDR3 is CASSLESLTGPNQPQHF. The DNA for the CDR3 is TGTGCCAGCAGCTTGGAAAGCCTTACAGGGCCGAATCAGCCCCAGCATTTT.

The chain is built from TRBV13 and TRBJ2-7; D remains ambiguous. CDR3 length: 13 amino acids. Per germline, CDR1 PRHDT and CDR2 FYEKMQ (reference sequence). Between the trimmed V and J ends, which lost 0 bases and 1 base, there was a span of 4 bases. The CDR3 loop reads CASSLGGSYEQYF. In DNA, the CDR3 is TGTGCCAGCAGCTTAGGGGGTTCCTACGAGCAGTACTTC.

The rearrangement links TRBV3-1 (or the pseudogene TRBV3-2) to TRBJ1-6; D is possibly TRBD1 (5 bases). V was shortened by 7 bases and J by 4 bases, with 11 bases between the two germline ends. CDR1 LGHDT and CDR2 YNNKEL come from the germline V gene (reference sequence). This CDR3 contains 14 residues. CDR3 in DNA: TGTGCCAGCATATCTGGGGGATATAATTCACCCCTCCACTTT. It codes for CASISGGYNSPLHF.

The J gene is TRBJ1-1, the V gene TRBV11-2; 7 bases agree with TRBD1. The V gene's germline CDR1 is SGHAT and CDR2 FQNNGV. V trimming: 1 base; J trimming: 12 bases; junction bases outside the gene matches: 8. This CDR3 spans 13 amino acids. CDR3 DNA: TGTGCCAGCAGCTTAGGACTCGACAGGGCATCTTTCTTT. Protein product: CASSLGLDRASFF.

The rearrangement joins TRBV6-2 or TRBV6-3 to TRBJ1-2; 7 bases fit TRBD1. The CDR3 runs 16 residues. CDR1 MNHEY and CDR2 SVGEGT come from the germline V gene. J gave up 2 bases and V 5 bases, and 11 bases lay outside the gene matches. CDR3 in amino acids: CASSLLARGMNYGYTF. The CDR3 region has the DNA TGTGCCAGCAGTCTCCTTGCCAGGGGGATGAACTATGGCTACACCTTC.

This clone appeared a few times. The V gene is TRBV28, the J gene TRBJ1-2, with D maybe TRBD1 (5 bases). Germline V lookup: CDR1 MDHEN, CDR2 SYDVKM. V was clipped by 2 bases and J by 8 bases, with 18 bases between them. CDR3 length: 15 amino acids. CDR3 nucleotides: TGTGCCAGCAGTTTACTGGCACAGTCAGGGCGCGGCTACACCTTC. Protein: CASSLLAQSGRGYTF.

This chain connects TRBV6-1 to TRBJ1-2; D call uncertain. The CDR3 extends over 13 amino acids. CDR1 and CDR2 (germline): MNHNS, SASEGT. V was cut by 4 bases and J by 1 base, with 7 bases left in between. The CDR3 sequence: CASSVAYNYGYTF. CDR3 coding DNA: TGTGCCAGCAGTGTAGCTTATAACTATGGCTACACCTTC.

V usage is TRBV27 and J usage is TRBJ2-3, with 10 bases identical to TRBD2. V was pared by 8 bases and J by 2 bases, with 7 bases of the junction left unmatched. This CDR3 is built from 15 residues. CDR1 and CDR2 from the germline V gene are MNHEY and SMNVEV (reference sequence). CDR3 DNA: TGTGCCAGCGTTGACCTAGCGGGAGTCACAGATACGCAGTATTTT. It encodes CASVDLAGVTDTQYF.

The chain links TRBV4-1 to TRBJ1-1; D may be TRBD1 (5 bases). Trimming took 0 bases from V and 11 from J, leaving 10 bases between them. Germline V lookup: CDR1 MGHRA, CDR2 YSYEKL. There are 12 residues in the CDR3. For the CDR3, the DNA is TGCGCCAGCAGCCAAGACGAGGGGATGGCTTTCTTT. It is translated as CASSQDEGMAFF.

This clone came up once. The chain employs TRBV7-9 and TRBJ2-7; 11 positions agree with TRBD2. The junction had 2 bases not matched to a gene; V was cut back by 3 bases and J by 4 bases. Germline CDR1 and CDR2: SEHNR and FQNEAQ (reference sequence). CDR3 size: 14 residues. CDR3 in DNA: TGTGCCAGCAGCTTTAGCGGGAGGGCGTACGAGCAGTACTTC. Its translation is CASSFSGRAYEQYF.

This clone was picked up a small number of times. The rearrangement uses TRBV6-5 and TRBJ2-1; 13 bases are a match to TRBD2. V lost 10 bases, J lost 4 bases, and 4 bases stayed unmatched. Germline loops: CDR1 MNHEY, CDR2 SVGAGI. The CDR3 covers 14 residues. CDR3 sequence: CATAGLAGYNEQFF. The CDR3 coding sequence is TGTGCCACCGCGGGACTAGCGGGATACAATGAGCAGTTCTTC.